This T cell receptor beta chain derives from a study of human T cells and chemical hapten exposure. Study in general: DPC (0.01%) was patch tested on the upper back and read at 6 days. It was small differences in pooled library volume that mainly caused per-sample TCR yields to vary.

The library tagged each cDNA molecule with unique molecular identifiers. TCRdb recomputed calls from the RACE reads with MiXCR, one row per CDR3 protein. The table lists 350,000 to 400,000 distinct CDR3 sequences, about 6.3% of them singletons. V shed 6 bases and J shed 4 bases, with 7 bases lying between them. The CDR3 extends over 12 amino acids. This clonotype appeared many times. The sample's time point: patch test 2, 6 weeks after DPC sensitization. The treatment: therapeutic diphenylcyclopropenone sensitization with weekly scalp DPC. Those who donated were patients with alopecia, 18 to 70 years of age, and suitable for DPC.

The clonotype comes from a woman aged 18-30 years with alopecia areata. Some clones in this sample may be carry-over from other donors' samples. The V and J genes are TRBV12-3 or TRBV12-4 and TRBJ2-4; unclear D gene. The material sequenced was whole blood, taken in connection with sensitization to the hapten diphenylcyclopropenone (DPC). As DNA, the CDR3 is TGTGCCAGCAGCATGGTAAAAAACATTCAGTACTTC. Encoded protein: CASSMVKNIQYF.